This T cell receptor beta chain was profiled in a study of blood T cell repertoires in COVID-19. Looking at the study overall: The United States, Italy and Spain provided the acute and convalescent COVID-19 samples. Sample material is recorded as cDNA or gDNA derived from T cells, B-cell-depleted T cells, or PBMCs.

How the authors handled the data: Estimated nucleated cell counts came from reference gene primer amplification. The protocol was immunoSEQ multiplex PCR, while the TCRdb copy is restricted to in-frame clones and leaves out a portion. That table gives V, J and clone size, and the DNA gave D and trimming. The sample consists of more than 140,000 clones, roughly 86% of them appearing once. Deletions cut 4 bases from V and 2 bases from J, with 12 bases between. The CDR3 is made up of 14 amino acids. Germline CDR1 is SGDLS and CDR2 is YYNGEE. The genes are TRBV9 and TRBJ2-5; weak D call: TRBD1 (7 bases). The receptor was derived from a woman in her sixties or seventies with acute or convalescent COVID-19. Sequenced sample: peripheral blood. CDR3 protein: CASSSRGRQETQYF. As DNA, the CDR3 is TGTGCCAGCAGCTCCAGGGGGAGGCAAGAGACCCAGTACTTC.